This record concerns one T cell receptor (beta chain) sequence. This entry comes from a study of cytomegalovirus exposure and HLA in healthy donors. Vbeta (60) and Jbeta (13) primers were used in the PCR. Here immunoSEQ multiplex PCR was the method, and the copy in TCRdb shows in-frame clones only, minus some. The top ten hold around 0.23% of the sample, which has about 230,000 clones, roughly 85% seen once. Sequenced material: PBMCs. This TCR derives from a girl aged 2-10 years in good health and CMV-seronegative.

The CDR3 DNA follows: TGTGCCAGCAGGGACAGACAGAGACCTAATTCACCCCTCCACTTT. It is translated as CASRDRQRPNSPLHF. The V call is TRBV6-1, the J call TRBJ1-6, with a weak D call TRBD1 (6 bases). The CDR3 runs 15 residues. Trimming took off 6 bases at V and 6 bases at J, with 15 bases between the two ends. Germline V gene lookup returns CDR1 MNHNS and CDR2 SASEGT.